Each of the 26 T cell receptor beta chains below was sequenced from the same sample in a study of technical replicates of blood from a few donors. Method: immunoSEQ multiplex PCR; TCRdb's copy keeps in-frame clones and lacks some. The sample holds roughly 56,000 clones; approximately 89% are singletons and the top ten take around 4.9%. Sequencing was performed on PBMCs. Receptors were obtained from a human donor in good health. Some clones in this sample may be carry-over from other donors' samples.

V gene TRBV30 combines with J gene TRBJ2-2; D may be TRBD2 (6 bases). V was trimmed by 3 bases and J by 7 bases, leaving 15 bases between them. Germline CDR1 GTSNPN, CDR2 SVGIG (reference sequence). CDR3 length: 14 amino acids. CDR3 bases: TGTGCCTGGAGCCAACGCGGGGCGGGCGGGGAGCTGTTTTTT. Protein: CAWSQRGAGGELFF.

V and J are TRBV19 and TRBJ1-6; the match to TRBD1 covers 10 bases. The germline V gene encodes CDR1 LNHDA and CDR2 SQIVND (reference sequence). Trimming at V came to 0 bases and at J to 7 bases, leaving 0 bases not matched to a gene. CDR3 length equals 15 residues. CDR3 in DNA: TGTGCCAGTAGTATAGAGGGACAGGGGAATTCACCCCTCCACTTT. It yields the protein CASSIEGQGNSPLHF.

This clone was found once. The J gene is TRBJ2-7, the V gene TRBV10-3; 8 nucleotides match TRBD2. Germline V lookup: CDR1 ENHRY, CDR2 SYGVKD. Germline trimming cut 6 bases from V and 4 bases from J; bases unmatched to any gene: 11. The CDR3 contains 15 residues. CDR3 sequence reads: CAISTSSGSGYEQYF. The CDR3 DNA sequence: TGTGCCATCAGCACTAGCAGCGGGAGTGGGTACGAGCAGTACTTC.

The CDR3 here is CASRKTGGNEQFF. DNA for the CDR3: TGTGCCAGCAGAAAAACTGGCGGGAATGAGCAGTTCTTC. This sequence joins TRBV7-9 and TRBJ2-1, with D tentatively TRBD2 (5 bases). Germline V gives CDR1 SEHNR, CDR2 FQNEAQ (reference sequence). V was cut by 6 bases and J by 7 bases, with 13 bases left in between. CDR3 length: 13 amino acids. The full variable domain, in which reference TRBV7-9 and TRBJ2-1 provide the parts outside the CDR3, is DTGVSQNPRHKITKRGQNVTFRCDPISEHNRLYWYRQTLGQGPEFLTYFQNEAQLEKSRLLSDRFSAERPKGSFSTLEIQRTEQGDSAMYLCASRKTGGNEQFFGPGTRLTVL.

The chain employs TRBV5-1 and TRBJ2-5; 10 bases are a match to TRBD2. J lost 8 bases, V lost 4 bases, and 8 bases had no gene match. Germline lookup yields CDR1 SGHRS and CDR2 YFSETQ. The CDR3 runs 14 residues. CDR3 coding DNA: TGCGCCAGCAGCGTCAGCGGGAGGGCCGGTACCCAGTACTTC. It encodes CASSVSGRAGTQYF.

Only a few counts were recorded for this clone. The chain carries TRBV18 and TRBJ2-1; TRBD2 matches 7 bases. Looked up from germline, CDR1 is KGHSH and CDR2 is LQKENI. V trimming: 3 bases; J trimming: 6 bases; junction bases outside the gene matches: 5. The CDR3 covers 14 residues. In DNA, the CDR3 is TGTGCCAGCTCACCGACTAGCAGCACCAATGAGCAGTTCTTC. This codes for CASSPTSSTNEQFF.

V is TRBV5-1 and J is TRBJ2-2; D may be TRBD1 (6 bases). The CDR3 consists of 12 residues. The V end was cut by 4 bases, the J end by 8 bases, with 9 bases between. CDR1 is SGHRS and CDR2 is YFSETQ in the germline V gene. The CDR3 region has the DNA TGCGCCAGCAGCGCAGACAGGGGGGAGCTGTTTTTT. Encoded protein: CASSADRGELFF.

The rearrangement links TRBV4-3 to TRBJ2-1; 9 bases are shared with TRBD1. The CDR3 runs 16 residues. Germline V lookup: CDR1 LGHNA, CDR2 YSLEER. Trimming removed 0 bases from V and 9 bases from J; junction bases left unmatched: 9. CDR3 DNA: TGCGCCAGCAGCCAAGATTTGGGACAGGGTCATAGTGAGCAGTTCTTC. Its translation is CASSQDLGQGHSEQFF.

CDR3 amino acids: CASSAQENTEAFF. DNA of the CDR3: TGTGCCAGCAGCGCACAGGAGAACACTGAAGCTTTCTTT. The chain has TRBV7-3 and TRBJ1-1; the D gene is possibly TRBD1 (5 bases). V lost 5 bases, J lost 1 base, and 8 bases lay in between. The CDR3 consists of 13 residues. In germline, CDR1 is SGHTA, CDR2 FQGTGA.

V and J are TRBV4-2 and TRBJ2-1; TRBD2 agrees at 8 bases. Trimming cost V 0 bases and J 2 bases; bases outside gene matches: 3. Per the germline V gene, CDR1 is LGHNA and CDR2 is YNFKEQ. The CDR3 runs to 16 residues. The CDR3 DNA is TGTGCCAGCAGCCAAGAACCAGCGGGGGCCTACAATGAGCAGTTCTTC. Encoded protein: CASSQEPAGAYNEQFF.

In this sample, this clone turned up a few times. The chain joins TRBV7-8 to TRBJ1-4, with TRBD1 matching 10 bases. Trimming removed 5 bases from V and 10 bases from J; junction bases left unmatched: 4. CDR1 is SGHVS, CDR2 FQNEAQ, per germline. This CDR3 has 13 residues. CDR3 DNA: TGTGCCAGCAGCAGTAGGACAGGGGGAAAACTGTTTTTT. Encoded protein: CASSSRTGGKLFF. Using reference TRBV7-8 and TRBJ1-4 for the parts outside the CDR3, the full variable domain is GAGVSQSPRYKVAKRGQDVALRCDPISGHVSLFWYQQALGQGPEFLTYFQNEAQLDKSGLPSDRFFAERPEGSVSTLKIQRTQQEDSAVYLCASSSRTGGKLFFGSGTQLSVL.

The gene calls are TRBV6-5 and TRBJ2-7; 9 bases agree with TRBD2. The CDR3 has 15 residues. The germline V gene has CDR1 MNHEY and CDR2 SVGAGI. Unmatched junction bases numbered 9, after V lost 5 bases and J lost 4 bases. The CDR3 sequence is CASSRSGSEVYEQYF. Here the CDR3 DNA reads TGTGCCAGCAGTCGTAGCGGGAGCGAAGTGTACGAGCAGTACTTC.

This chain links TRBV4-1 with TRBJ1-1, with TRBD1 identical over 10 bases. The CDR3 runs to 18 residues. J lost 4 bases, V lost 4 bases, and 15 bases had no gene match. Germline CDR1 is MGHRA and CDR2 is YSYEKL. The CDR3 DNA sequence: TGCGCCAGCAGCCTAGAGACAGGGGGCTTCCTAGGGCGCACTGAAGCTTTCTTT. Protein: CASSLETGGFLGRTEAFF.

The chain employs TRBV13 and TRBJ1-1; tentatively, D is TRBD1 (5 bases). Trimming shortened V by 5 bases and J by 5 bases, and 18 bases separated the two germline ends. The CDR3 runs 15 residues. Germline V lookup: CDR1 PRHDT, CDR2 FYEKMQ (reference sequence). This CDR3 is CASSQRQGGFTEAFF. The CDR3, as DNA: TGTGCCAGCAGCCAGAGGCAGGGTGGGTTTACTGAAGCTTTCTTT. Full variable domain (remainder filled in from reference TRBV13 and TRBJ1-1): AAGVIQSPRHLIKEKRETATLKCYPIPRHDTVYWYQQGPGQDPQFLISFYEKMQSDKGSIPDRFSAQQFSDYHSELNMSSLELGDSALYFCASSQRQGGFTEAFFGQGTRLTVV.

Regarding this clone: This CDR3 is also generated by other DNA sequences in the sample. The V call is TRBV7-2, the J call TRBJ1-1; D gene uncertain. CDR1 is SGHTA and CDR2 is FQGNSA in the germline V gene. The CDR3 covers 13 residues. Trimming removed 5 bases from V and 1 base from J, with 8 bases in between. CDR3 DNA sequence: TGTGCCAGCAGCCTCTACAGGAACACTGAAGCTTTCTTT. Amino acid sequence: CASSLYRNTEAFF.

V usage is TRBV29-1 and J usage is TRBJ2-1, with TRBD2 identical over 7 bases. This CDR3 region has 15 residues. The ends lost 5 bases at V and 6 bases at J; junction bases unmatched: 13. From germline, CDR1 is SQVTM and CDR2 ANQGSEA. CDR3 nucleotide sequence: TGCAGCGTTCCTGCACGGGGACTAACAAGCAATGAGCAGTTCTTC. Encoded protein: CSVPARGLTSNEQFF.

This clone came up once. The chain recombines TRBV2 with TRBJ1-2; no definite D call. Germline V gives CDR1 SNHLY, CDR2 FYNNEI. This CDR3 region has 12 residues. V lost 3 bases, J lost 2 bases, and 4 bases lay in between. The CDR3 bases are TGTGCCAGCAGTGAGTCGAACTATGGCTACACCTTC. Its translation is CASSESNYGYTF.

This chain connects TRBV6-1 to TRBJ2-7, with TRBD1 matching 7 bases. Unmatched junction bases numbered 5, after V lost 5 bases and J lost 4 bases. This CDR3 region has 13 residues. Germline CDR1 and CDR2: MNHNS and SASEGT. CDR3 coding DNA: TGTGCCAGCAGTCACGACAGGGAGTACGAGCAGTACTTC. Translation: CASSHDREYEQYF.

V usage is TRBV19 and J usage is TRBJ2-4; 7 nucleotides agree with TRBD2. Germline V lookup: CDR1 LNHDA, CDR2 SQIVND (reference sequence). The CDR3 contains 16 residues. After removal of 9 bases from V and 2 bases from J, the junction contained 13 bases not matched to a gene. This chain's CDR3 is CASRDWGGETKNIQYF. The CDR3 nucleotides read TGTGCCAGCAGAGATTGGGGGGGGGAGACCAAAAACATTCAGTACTTC.

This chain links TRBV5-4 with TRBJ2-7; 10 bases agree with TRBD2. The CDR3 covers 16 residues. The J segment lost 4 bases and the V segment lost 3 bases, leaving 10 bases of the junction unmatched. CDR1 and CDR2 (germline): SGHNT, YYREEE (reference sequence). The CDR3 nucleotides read TGTGCCAGCAGCTCAAATTCACTAGCGGGAAAATACGAGCAGTACTTC. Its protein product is CASSSNSLAGKYEQYF.

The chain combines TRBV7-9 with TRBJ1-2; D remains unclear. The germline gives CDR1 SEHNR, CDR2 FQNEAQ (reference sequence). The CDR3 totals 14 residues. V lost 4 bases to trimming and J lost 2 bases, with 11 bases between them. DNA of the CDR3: TGTGCCAGCAGCTCGCGGGCGGCAAACTATGGCTACACCTTC. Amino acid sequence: CASSSRAANYGYTF.

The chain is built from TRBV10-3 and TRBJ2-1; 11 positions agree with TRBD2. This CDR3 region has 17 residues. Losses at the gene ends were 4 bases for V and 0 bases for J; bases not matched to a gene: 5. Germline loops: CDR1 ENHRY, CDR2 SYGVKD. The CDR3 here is CAISGSGGVSSYNEQFF. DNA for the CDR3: TGTGCCATCAGTGGTAGCGGGGGGGTTAGCTCCTACAATGAGCAGTTCTTC.

This chain's CDR3 is CASSSFTDYGYTF. The CDR3 bases are TGTGCCAGCAGCTCGTTCACTGACTATGGCTACACCTTC. The V and J genes are TRBV5-5 and TRBJ1-2; D call uncertain. Germline values: CDR1 SGHKS, CDR2 YYEKEE (reference sequence). This CDR3 is 13 amino acids long. V lost 3 bases to trimming and J lost 3 bases, with 9 bases between them.

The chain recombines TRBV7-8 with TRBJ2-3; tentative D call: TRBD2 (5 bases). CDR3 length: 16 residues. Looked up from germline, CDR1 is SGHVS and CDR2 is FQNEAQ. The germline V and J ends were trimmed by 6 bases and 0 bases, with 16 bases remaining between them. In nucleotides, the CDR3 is TGTGCCAGCAGTCTCCCGAGAGCGGCGAGCACAGATACGCAGTATTTT. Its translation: CASSLPRAASTDTQYF.

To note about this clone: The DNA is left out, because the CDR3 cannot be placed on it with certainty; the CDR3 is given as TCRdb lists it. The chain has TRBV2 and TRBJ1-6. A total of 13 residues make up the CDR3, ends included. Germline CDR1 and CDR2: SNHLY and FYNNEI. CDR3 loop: CASSSSGNSPLHF.

CDR3 bases: TGTGCCAGCCATCCGGGACAGTATAATGAAAAACTGTTTTTT. This sequence encodes CASHPGQYNEKLFF. The chain combines TRBV19 with TRBJ1-4; 7 nucleotides align to TRBD1. Germline CDR1 reads LNHDA; CDR2 reads SQIVND (reference sequence). This CDR3 spans 14 amino acids. V lost 9 bases, J lost 4 bases, and 8 bases stayed unmatched.